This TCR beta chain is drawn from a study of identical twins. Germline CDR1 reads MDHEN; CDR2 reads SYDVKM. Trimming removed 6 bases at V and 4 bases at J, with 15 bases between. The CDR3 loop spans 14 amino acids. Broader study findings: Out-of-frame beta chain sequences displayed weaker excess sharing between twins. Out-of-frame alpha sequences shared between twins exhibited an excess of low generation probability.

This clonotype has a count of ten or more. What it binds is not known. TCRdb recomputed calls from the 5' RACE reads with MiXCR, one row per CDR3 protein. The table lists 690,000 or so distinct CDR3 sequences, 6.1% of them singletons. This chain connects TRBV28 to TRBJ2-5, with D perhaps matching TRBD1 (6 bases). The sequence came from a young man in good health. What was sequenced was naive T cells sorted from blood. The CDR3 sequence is CASSLPGRGETQYF. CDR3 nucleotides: TGTGCCAGCAGCCTTCCCGGCAGGGGAGAGACCCAGTACTTC.